This T cell receptor (beta chain) was documented in a study of cytomegalovirus exposure and HLA in healthy donors. The CDR3 has 13 amino acids. V lost 6 bases and J lost 6; bases outside the gene matches: 3. Germline-derived CDR1 and CDR2 are MNHEY and SVGAGI. Vbeta (60) and Jbeta (13) primers were used in the PCR. Measured with immunoSEQ multiplex PCR; TCRdb has only the in-frame clones, and not every one. The table lists about 160,000 clones, almost 80% of them singletons. The sequencing input was PBMCs. The chain is built from TRBV6-5 and TRBJ1-2; 11 nucleotides line up with TRBD1. The source is a woman aged 45 to 65 in good health and CMV-seropositive. CDR3 DNA sequence: TGTGCCAGCAGAGGACAGGGGGCCCATGGCTACACCTTC. Protein product: CASRGQGAHGYTF.